This T cell receptor beta chain appears in the sequencing data of a study of blood T cell repertoires in COVID-19 (TCRdb year 2020). About the study as a whole: The collaborator samples originated in the United States, Italy and Spain and spanned the acute and convalescent phases of COVID-19. The prospective study material was composed of cDNA or gDNA derived from T cells, B-cell-depleted T cells, or PBMCs. Deeply sampled blood TCRbeta repertoires from subjects exposed to, actively infected with, or recovered from COVID-19 were included in the dataset. A freely available public database, intended as a resource for researchers studying the immune response to SARS-CoV-2, is where the repertoires were released. The samples were drawn from the first 160 participants of the ongoing ImmuneRACE study and from over a thousand subjects provided by 6 global collaborators. Nearly every sample came with metadata listing a de-identified subject ID, COVID-19 status, age in years and sex. Where available, HLA class I and class II types were taken from metadata supplied by the sample provider and were not determined by assay-based typing. Overall results and qualifications from the work: The amount of clinical and demographic metadata varied by source and participant and was provided uncurated.

As concerns this clone: Its cognate antigen has yet to be identified. Base quality data are lacking; no much larger clone is found one base away.

A distance of 9 bases separates the germline ends of V and J, which lose 6 bases and 1 base respectively. CDR3 length: 13 amino acids, cysteine to phenylalanine. The CDR3 DNA has 39 bases and is translated from base 1. CDR1 and CDR2 are drawn from the germline V gene: SGHTA, FQGNSA. Each collaborating institution followed its own protocols to collect whole blood in K2EDTA tubes. For TCRbeta analysis, collaborators shipped samples in one of three forms: frozen whole blood, isolated PBMCs, or DNA extracted from either of those sample types. The immunoSEQ Assay, a bias-controlled multiplex PCR, was used to amplify TCRbeta CDR3 regions from genomic DNA. In the paper's pipeline: Nucleated cell counts per sample were estimated from amplification of reference gene primers within the assay. To quantify the absolute abundance of each unique TCRbeta CDR3 rearrangement, sequence reads were collapsed and filtered. Productive Simpson clonality was computed per sample as the square root of Simpson's diversity index over productive rearrangements. The source is immuneACCESS, and TCRdb retained only in-frame sequences with V and J called. Part of the clones is not carried over; for the studies checked, unresolved V genes explain less than half of this, and the remainder is unexplained. Clone size and the V and J calls come from that table; the DNA yielded D and trimming. This sample gives 90,000 to 100,000 clones in total; 82% of them show up just once. 10% of the sample is held by the ten biggest clonotypes.

The receptor chain draws on TRBV7-2 and TRBJ1-1; no D gene is confidently identified. Sequenced material: peripheral blood. The origin of this receptor is a man in his 70s with acute or convalescent COVID-19. The DNA reads as follows: TGTGCCAGCAGGCGAGGGCGGAACACTGAAGCTTTCTTT. Translated, this is CASRRGRNTEAFF.